This T cell receptor beta chain was retrieved from a study of Ad26.COV2.S vaccination and SARS-CoV-2 variants. Study information: The donor belonged to the COV1001 Ad26.COV2.S trial arm. Ad26.COV2.S shots went into the muscle once or twice, 56 days apart. The study, taken as a whole, reports: Across vaccine and placebo recipients, the breadth of non-spike TCRs was similar. Placebo recipients trailed vaccine recipients in spike-specific TCR breadth.

As for treatment: around 19 received Ad26.COV2.S at low or high dose, single or two shots; 5 received placebo; per-sample allocation not given. Specimens were obtained on day 63 following the first vaccine or placebo injection. Method: immunoSEQ multiplex PCR; TCRdb's copy keeps in-frame clones and lacks some. The table records 250,000 to 300,000 clones, more than 75% of them present only once. Trimming left V 4 bases short and J 3 bases short, with 6 bases between. The CDR3 spans 11 residues. Germline V gene lookup returns CDR1 GTSNPN and CDR2 SVGIG (reference sequence). This clone was counted only a few times. As yet, its antigen is unknown.

This sequence was found in a person between 18 and 59 years old who received the Ad26.COV2.S COVID-19 vaccine or a placebo. The sample in question was peripheral blood, obtained in a trial of Ad26.COV2.S vaccine versus placebo. The chain recombines TRBV30 with TRBJ1-1; D unclear. CDR3 protein: CAWKWDTEAFF. The CDR3 region has the DNA TGTGCCTGGAAGTGGGACACTGAAGCTTTCTTT.